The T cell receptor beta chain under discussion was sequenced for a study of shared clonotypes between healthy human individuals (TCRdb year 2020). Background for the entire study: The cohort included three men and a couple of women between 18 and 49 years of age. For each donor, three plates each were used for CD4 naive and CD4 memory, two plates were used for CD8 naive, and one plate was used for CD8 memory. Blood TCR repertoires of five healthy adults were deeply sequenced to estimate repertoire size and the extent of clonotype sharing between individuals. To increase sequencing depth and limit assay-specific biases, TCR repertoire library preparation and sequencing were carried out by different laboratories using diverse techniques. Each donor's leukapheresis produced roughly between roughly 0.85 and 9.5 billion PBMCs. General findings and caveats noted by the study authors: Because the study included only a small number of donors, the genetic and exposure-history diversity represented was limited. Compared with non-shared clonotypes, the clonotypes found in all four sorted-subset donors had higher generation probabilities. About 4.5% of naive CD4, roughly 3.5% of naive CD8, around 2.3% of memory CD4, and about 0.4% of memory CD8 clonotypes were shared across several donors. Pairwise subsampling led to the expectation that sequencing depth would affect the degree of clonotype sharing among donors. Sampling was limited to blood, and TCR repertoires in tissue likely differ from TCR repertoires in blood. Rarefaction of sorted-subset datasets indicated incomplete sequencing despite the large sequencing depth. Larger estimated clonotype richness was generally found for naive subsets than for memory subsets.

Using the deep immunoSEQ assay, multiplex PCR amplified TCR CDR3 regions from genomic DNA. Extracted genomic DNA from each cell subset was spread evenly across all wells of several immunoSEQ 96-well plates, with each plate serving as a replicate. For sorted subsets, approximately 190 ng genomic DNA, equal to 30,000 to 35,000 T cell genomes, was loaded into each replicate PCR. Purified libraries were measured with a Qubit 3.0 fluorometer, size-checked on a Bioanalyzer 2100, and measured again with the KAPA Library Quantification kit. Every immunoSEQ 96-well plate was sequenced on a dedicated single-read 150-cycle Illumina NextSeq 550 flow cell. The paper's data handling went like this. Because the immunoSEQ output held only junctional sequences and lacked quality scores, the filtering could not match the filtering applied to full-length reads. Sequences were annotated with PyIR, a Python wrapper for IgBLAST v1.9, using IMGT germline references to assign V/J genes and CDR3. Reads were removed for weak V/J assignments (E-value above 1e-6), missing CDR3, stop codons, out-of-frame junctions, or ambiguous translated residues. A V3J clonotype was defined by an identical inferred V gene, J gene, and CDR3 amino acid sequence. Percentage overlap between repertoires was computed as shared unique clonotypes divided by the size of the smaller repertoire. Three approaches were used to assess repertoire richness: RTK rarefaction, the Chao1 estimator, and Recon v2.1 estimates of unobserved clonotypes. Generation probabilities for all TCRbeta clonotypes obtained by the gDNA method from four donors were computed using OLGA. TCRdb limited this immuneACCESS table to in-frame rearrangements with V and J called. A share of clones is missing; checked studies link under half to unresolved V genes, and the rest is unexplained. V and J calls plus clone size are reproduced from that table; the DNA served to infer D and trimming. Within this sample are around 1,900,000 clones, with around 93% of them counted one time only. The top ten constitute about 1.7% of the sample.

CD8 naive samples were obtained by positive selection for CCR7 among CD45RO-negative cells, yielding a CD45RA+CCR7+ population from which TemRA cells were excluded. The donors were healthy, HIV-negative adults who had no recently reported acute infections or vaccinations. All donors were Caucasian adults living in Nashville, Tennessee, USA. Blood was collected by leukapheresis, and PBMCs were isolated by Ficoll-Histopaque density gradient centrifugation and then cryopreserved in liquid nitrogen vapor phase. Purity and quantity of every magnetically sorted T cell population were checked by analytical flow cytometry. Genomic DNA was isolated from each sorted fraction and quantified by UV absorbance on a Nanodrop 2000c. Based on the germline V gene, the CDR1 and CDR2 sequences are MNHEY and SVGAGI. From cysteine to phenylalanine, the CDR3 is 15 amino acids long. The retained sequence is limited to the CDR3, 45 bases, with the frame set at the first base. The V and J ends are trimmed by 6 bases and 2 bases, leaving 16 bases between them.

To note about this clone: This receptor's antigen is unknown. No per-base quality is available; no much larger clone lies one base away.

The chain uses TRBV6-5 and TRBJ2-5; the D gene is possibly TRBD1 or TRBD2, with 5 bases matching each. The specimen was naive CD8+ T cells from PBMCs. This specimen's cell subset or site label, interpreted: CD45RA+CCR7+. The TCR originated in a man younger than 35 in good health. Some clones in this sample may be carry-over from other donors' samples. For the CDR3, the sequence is CASSPSGGSQETQYF. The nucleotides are TGTGCCAGCAGCCCTAGTGGGGGATCTCAAGAGACCCAGTACTTC.